The present entry profiles one TCR beta chain with its context. Its antigen remains unknown. V shed 4 bases and J shed 1 base, with 13 bases lying between them. The CDR3 length is 16 residues. CDR1 is LGHDT, CDR2 YNNKEL, per germline (reference sequence). This table comes from immunoSEQ multiplex PCR, and its TCRdb copy is limited to in-frame clones, with some not included. The data hold more than 95,000 clones, with over 75% observed a single time. This sample was included in a study of T cell responses to AZD1222 COVID-19 vaccine. Study background: Second-dose schedules of about 4 or about 12 weeks were combined.

Study results and limitations: Reports indicate that nearly half of spike-specific TCRs are directed at unmutated variant regions. Mapped onto spike, vaccine-associated CD4 TCRs spanned it and were dominant at 160-218 and 743-854. Donors in the cohort were predominantly white British and more often female, and clonal diversity was possibly underestimated.

The sample consisted of peripheral blood, taken on day 0 of AZD1222 vaccination. The chain has TRBV3-1 (or the pseudogene TRBV3-2) and TRBJ2-2; D tentatively fits TRBD1 or TRBD2 (5 bases each). This TCR came from an adult in good health. CDR3 sequence: CASSLLSGGNTGELFF. The CDR3 nucleotides read TGTGCCAGCAGCCTTTTATCTGGGGGGAACACCGGGGAGCTGTTTTTT.